These T cell receptor beta chains were read from a single sample in a study of Ad26.COV2.S vaccination and SARS-CoV-2 variants. TCRdb's copy holds only in-frame clones and misses some; the assay was immunoSEQ multiplex PCR. The sample yields some 320,000 clones, about 85% seen once. Here the sequenced sample was peripheral blood, taken in a trial of Ad26.COV2.S vaccine versus placebo. These receptors were obtained from a person aged 18-65 years who received the Ad26.COV2.S COVID-19 vaccine or a placebo. Each CDR3 is given with its conserved first and last residue. A D gene is named only where the DNA matches it firmly. Not all rows give a size; the values are once, few, many and, for expanded clones, a class.

j_call	v_call	d_call	clone_size	cdr3_aa	cdr3_nt
TRBJ2-7	TRBV2	NA	NA	CASSVGDEQYF	TGTGCCAGCAGTGTGGGGGACGAGCAGTACTTC
TRBJ1-3	TRBV28	NA	NA	CASSTRRGGFADTIYF	TGTGCCAGCAGTACCCGCCGCGGCGGTTTCGCGGACACCATATATTTT
TRBJ2-1	TRBV24-1	TRBD1	NA	CATSDLDRVDNEQFF	TGTGCCACCAGTGATCTGGACAGGGTGGACAATGAGCAGTTCTTC
TRBJ2-3	TRBV24-1	TRBD2	NA	CATSWVKRSGGALLLSTDTQYF	TGTGCCACCAGTTGGGTTAAAAGGAGCGGGGGGGCGCTCCTATTAAGCACAGATACGCAGTATTTT
TRBJ1-1	TRBV29-1	NA	NA	CSARQGTEKAFF	TGCAGCGCTCGCCAAGGGACCGAGAAAGCTTTCTTT
TRBJ1-5	TRBV4-1	NA	NA	CASSQVPGGPNQPQHF	TGCGCCAGCAGCCAAGTTCCGGGGGGACCCAATCAGCCCCAGCATTTT
TRBJ2-5	TRBV29-1	TRBD2	NA	CSGLMMTSGGDPQETQYF	TGCAGCGGACTCATGATGACTAGCGGGGGGGACCCCCAAGAGACCCAGTACTTC
TRBJ2-2	TRBV6-1	NA	few	CASSERGGRNTGELFF	TGTGCCAGCAGTGAAAGGGGGGGTAGAAACACCGGGGAGCTGTTTTTT
TRBJ2-7	TRBV7-9	NA	NA	CASSPGSLFYEQYF	TGTGCCAGCAGCCCCGGAAGTTTATTCTACGAGCAGTACTTC
TRBJ1-4	TRBV4-1	NA	NA	CASSQDPPATNEKLFF	TGCGCCAGCAGCCAAGATCCTCCTGCAACTAATGAAAAACTGTTTTTT
TRBJ2-3	TRBV24-1	NA	NA	CATSDSLSGASFTQYF	TGTGCCACCAGTGATTCTTTATCAGGGGCGAGTTTTACGCAGTATTTT
TRBJ1-2	TRBV6-1	NA	NA	CASSESGVYGYTF	TGTGCCAGCAGTGAATCGGGAGTCTATGGCTACACCTTC
TRBJ2-7	TRBV2	NA	NA	CASSETRDTYEQYF	TGTGCCAGCAGTGAAACCCGGGACACCTACGAGCAGTACTTC
TRBJ2-7	TRBV4-1	NA	NA	CASSREESVNEQYF	TGCGCCAGCAGCCGTGAGGAGTCTGTCAACGAGCAGTACTTC
TRBJ1-1	TRBV7-2	NA	NA	CASSPGSGNTEAFF	TGTGCCAGCAGCCCTGGCAGTGGGAACACTGAAGCTTTCTTT
TRBJ2-7	TRBV11-3	NA	NA	CASSLGHEGYEQYF	TGTGCCAGCAGCTTAGGGCATGAGGGCTACGAGCAGTACTTC
TRBJ1-2	TRBV6-5	NA	NA	CASSYSKGGNYGYTF	TGTGCCAGCAGTTACTCGAAGGGCGGGAACTATGGCTACACCTTC
TRBJ1-3	TRBV7-8	NA	NA	CASSLDGNSGNTIYF	TGTGCCAGCAGCCTAGACGGGAACTCTGGAAACACCATATATTTT
TRBJ2-7	TRBV10-1	TRBD1	NA	CASSETGTGLHEQYF	TGCGCCAGCAGTGAAACCGGGACAGGGCTACACGAGCAGTACTTC
TRBJ2-3	TRBV15	NA	NA	CATSLGSTDTQYF	TGTGCCACCAGCTTAGGTTCTACAGATACGCAGTATTTT
TRBJ1-1	TRBV11-3	NA	NA	CASSSISGSERVAFF	TGTGCCAGCAGCTCTATATCTGGGTCGGAGCGAGTAGCTTTCTTT
TRBJ2-7	TRBV29-1	TRBD2	NA	CSVSGRLTYEQYF	TGCAGCGTCTCCGGGAGGCTCACCTACGAGCAGTACTTC
TRBJ2-4	TRBV30	NA	NA	CAWRAQDGIQYF	TGTGCCTGGAGGGCCCAAGACGGCATTCAGTACTTC
TRBJ2-3	TRBV4-2	TRBD2	NA	CASSQDLVAGGSTDTQYF	TGTGCCAGCAGCCAAGATTTGGTAGCGGGGGGTAGCACAGATACGCAGTATTTT
TRBJ2-3	TRBV21-1	NA	NA	CASSPRGFSTDTQYF	TGTGCCAGCAGTCCAAGGGGTTTTAGTACAGATACGCAGTATTTT
TRBJ1-5	TRBV2	TRBD1	NA	CASRGTGGSNQPQHF	TGTGCCAGCAGAGGGACAGGTGGTAGCAATCAGCCCCAGCATTTT
TRBJ1-1	TRBV27	NA	NA	CASSLFGRGGTEAFF	TGTGCCAGCAGTTTATTCGGGCGGGGGGGGACTGAAGCTTTCTTT